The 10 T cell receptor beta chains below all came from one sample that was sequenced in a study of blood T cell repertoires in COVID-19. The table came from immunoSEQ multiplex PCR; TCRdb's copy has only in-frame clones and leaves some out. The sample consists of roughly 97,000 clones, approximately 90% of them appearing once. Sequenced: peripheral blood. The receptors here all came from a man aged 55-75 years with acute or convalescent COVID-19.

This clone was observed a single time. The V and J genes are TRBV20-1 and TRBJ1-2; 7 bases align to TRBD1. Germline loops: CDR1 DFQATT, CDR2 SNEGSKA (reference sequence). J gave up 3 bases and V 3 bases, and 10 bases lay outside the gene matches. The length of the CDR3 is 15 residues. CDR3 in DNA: TGCAGTGCTAGTACGACAGGGATGATGGACTATGGCTACACCTTC. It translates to CSASTTGMMDYGYTF.

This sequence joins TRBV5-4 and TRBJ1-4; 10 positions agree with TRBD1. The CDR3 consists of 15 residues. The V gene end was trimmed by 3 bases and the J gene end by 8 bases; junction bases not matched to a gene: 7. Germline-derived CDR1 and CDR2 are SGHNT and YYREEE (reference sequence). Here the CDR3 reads CASSSRDRGGEKLFF. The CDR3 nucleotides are TGTGCCAGCAGCTCCCGGGACAGGGGTGGAGAAAAACTGTTTTTT.

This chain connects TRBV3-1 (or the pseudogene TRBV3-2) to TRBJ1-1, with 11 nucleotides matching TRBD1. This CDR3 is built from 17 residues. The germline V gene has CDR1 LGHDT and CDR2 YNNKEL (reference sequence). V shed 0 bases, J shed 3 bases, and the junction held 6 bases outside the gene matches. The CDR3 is CASSQEGQGARDTEAFF. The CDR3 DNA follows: TGTGCCAGCAGCCAAGAAGGACAGGGGGCGCGGGACACTGAAGCTTTCTTT.

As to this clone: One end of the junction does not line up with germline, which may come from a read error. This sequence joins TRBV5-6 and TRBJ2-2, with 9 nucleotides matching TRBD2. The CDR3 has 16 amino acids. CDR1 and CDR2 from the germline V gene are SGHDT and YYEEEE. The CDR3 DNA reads TGTGCCCGCAGCTGGGACGCGGGGGGGGCCACCGGGGAGCTGTTTTTT. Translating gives CARSWDAGGATGELFF.

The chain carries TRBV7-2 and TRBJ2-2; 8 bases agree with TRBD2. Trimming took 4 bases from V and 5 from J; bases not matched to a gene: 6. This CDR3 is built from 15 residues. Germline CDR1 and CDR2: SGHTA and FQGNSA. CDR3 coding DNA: TGTGCCAGCAGCTACGGACTAGCCGTAACCGGGGAGCTGTTTTTT. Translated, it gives CASSYGLAVTGELFF.

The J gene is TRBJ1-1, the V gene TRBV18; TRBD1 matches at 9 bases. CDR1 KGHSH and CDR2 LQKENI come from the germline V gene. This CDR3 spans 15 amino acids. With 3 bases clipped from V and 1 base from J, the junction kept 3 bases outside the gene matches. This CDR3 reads CASSPGTGKNTEAFF. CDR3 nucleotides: TGTGCCAGCTCACCCGGGACAGGGAAGAACACTGAAGCTTTCTTT.

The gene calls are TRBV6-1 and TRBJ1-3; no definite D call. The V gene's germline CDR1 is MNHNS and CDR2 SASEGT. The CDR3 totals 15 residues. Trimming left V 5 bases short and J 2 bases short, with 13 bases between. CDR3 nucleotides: TGTGCCAGCAGTTCCTGGGGAGGGCCTGGAAACACCATATATTTT. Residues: CASSSWGGPGNTIYF.

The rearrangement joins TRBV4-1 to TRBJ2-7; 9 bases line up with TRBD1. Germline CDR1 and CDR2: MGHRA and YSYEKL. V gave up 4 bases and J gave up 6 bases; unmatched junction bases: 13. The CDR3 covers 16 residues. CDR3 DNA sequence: TGCGCCAGCAGCCCCAGACAGGGGGATGTTATCGGCGAGCAGTACGTC. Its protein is CASSPRQGDVIGEQYV.

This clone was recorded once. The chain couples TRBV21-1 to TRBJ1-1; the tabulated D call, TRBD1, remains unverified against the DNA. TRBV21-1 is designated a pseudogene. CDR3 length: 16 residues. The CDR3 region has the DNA TGTGCCAGCAGCGCCCGACAGGGGGCTTTTTGGACTGAAGCTTTCTTT. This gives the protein CASSARQGAFWTEAFF.

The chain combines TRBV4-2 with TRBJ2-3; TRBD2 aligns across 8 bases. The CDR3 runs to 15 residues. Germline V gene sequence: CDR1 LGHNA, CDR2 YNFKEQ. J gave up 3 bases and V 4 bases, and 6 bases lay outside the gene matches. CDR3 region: CASSPRGGPTDTQYF. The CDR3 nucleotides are TGTGCCAGCAGCCCACGGGGGGGCCCGACAGATACGCAGTATTTT.